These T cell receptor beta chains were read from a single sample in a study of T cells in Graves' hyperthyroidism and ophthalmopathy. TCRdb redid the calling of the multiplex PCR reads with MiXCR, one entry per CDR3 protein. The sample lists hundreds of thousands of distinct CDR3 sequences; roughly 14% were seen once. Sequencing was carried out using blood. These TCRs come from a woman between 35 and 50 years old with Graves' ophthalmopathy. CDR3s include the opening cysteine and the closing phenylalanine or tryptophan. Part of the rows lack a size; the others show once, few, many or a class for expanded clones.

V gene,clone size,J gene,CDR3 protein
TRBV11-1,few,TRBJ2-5,CASSSTSGRQTQYF
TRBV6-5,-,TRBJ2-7,CASSYMTGREQYF
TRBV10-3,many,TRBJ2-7,CAIRDREFYEQYF
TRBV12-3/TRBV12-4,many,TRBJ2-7,CASSLADSRGNEQYF
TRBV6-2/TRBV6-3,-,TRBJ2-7,CASTQGRFYEQYF
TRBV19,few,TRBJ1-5,CASTLREDLPQHF
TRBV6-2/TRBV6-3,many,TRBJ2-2,CASSYRRLAGALVGELFF
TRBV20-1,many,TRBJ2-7,CSARWLAGVHEQYF
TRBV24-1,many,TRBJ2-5,CATSDSVTSGRETQYF
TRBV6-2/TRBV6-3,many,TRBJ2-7,CASSFDRGVQYF
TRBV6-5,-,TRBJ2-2,CASSYGRATGELFF
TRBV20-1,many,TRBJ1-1,CSASDGASTEAFF
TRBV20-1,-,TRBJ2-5,CSARLPTGQETQYF
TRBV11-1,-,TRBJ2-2,CASSPAGIAATGELFF
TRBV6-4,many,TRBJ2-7,CASSDLPGQGFYEQYF
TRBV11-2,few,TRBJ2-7,CASSLAQTSYEQYF
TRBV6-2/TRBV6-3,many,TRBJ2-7,CASQNPRLAGAVTQFHEQYF
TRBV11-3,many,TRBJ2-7,CASSLNRQISYEQYF
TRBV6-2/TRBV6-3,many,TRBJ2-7,CASSYPGYEQYF
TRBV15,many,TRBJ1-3,CATSRSTGLSGNTIYF
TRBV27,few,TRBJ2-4,CASSMGNIQYF
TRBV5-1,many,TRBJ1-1,CASSLVGLNTEAFF
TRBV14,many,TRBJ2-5,CASSPLSQETQYF
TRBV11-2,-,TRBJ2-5,CASSLVGRGGRRETQYF
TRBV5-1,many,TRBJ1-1,CASSLGDRGGNTEAFF
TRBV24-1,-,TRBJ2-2,CATSDLQTANTGELFF
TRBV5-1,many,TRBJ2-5,CASSPGLAGAGETQYF
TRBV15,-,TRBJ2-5,CATSRGKGGNQETQYF
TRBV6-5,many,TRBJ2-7,CASSYAGGAYEQYF
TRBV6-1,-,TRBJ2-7,CASSHGQAYQQYF
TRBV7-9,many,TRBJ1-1,CASSPWDTKNTEAFF
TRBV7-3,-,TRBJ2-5,CASSPGGAPGRETQYF
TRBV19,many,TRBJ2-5,CASSSPRGRSKETQYF
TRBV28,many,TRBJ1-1,CASSVDLGAYTEAFF
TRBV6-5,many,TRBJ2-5,CASSSRGSGGQETQYF
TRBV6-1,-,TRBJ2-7,CASSQGGGYYEQYF
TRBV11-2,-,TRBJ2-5,CASSLDQGRVATQYF
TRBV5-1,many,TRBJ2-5,CATCDGGTSGQETQYF
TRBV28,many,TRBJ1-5,CASSLYRHLSNQPQHF
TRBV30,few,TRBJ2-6,CALTGISGANVLTF
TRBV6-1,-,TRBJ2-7,CASSDWGAYEQYF
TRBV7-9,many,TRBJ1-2,CASTRVLDYGYTF
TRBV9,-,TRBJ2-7,CASSVAGQGHYEQYF
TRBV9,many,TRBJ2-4,CASSVAEQNIQYF
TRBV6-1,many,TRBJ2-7,CASSRDREPHYEQYF
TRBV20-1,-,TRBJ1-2,CSAHREVYGYTF
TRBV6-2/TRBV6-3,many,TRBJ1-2,CASSSSRQTGYGYTF
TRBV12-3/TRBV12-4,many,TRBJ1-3,CASSSRSGNTIYF
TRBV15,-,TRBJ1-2,CATSGFSLYGYTF
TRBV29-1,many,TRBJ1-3,CSAAQGGVGNTIYF
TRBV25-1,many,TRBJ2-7,CASSEYRVIQGQYSSEQYF
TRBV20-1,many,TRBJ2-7,CSATYLTGRFYEQYF